These 25 T cell receptor beta chains originate from one sample sequenced in a study of PD-1 blockade in classical Hodgkin lymphoma. Method: immunoSEQ multiplex PCR; TCRdb's copy keeps in-frame clones and lacks some. Here the sample spans approximately 160,000 clones, under 85% being singletons. Relapse was seen in all patients after autologous stem cell transplantation, and brentuximab vedotin exposure was variable. This specimen was peripheral blood mononuclear cells (PBMCs), taken before the second cycle of nivolumab. The receptors stem from a human donor with classical Hodgkin lymphoma.

This clone appeared once. V and J are TRBV5-4 and TRBJ2-5; possible D gene TRBD1, 5 bases. The CDR3 sequence is 18 residues long. Germline V gene sequence: CDR1 SGHNT, CDR2 YYREEE (reference sequence). Trimming cost V 2 bases and J 2 bases, with 22 bases left between them. CDR3 protein: CASSLPPVGRGVQETQYF. The CDR3 coding sequence is TGTGCCAGCAGCTTACCCCCGGTGGGGCGCGGAGTACAAGAGACCCAGTACTTC.

CDR3 nucleotide sequence: TGTGCCAGTAGTGCTACAGGCGGCACAGATACGCAGTATTTT. It encodes CASSATGGTDTQYF. V gene TRBV19 combines with J gene TRBJ2-3; maybe TRBD1 (5 bases). Germline V gene lookup returns CDR1 LNHDA and CDR2 SQIVND (reference sequence). This CDR3 contains 14 residues. Trimming left V 5 bases short and J 1 base short, with 10 bases between.

The chain is built from TRBV7-9 and TRBJ2-7; weak D call: TRBD2 (6 bases). Trimming shortened V by 1 base and J by 4 bases, and 17 bases separated the two germline ends. Germline V lookup: CDR1 SEHNR, CDR2 FQNEAQ (reference sequence). This CDR3 spans 16 amino acids. The CDR3 region has the DNA TGTGCCAGCAGCTTAGTGGGGGGAATTAAGGGGTACGAGCAGTACTTC. It yields the protein CASSLVGGIKGYEQYF.

The chain joins TRBV13 to TRBJ2-1; no reliable D call. Trimming pared 5 bases from V and 9 bases from J, leaving 11 bases between. The CDR3 is 12 amino acids. Germline CDR1 and CDR2: PRHDT and FYEKMQ (reference sequence). The CDR3 here is CASSAPSGEQFF. As DNA, the CDR3 is TGTGCCAGCAGCGCTCCTTCCGGTGAGCAGTTCTTC. The variable domain in full, with the rest retrieved from reference TRBV13 and TRBJ2-1, is AAGVIQSPRHLIKEKRETATLKCYPIPRHDTVYWYQQGPGQDPQFLISFYEKMQSDKGSIPDRFSAQQFSDYHSELNMSSLELGDSALYFCASSAPSGEQFFGPGTRLTVL.

This CDR3 reads CASSYDSGRAYEQYF. The DNA for the CDR3 is TGTGCCAGCAGCTATGATAGCGGGAGAGCCTACGAGCAGTACTTC. This chain joins TRBV5-4 and TRBJ2-7; 9 positions match TRBD2. This CDR3 comprises 15 residues. Germline V gene lookup returns CDR1 SGHNT and CDR2 YYREEE (reference sequence). Trimming cost V 3 bases and J 2 bases; bases outside gene matches: 6. The whole variable domain, remainder taken from reference TRBV5-4 and TRBJ2-7, is ETGVTQSPTHLIKTRGQQVTLRCSSQSGHNTVSWYQQALGQGPQFIFQYYREEENGRGNFPPRFSGLQFPNYSSELNVNALELDDSALYLCASSYDSGRAYEQYFGPGTRLTVT.

The V gene is TRBV5-1, the J gene TRBJ2-1; 8 bases match TRBD2. The V segment lost 0 bases and the J segment 0 bases; nucleotides outside the gene matches: 2. This CDR3 contains 16 residues. Germline CDR1 reads SGHRS; CDR2 reads YFSETQ. DNA of the CDR3: TGCGCCAGCAGCTTGGTCGCGGGGGGCTCCTACAATGAGCAGTTCTTC. Translation gives CASSLVAGGSYNEQFF.

The CDR3 bases are TGTGCCAGTAGTACGGGACTAGCGGGCACAGATACGCAGTATTTT. This gives the protein CASSTGLAGTDTQYF. V and J are TRBV19 and TRBJ2-3, with 11 bases identical to TRBD2. The CDR3 has 15 residues. Germline V CDR1 and CDR2: LNHDA, SQIVND (reference sequence). Unmatched junction bases numbered 1, after V lost 4 bases and J lost 1 base.

The genes are TRBV7-9 and TRBJ1-2; perhaps TRBD1 as D (5 bases). CDR3 length: 14 residues. With 3 bases removed from V and 2 bases from J, the gap between germline ends came to 10 bases. Germline V CDR1 and CDR2: SEHNR, FQNEAQ (reference sequence). The CDR3 sequence: CASSLVSGNYGYTF. The DNA of the CDR3 is TGTGCCAGCAGCTTGGTGTCAGGGAACTATGGCTACACCTTC. Full variable domain (missing parts from reference TRBV7-9 and TRBJ1-2): DTGVSQNPRHKITKRGQNVTFRCDPISEHNRLYWYRQTLGQGPEFLTYFQNEAQLEKSRLLSDRFSAERPKGSFSTLEIQRTEQGDSAMYLCASSLVSGNYGYTFGSGTRLTVV.

The chain links TRBV4-3 to TRBJ1-1; unclear D gene. Germline V CDR1 and CDR2: LGHNA, YSLEER. The CDR3 loop spans 16 amino acids. Trimming removed 3 bases from V and 4 bases from J, with 18 bases in between. CDR3 region: CASSQHPTRWGTEAFF. The DNA of the CDR3 is TGCGCCAGCAGCCAGCACCCAACCAGATGGGGCACTGAAGCTTTCTTT.

The V and J genes are TRBV6-5 and TRBJ1-5; no definite D call. With 4 bases removed from V and 3 bases from J, the gap between germline ends came to 13 bases. This CDR3 has 15 residues. Germline CDR1 reads MNHEY; CDR2 reads SVGAGI. In DNA, the CDR3 is TGTGCCAGCAGTTCCCTCCGAGGGATCAATCAGCCCCAGCATTTT. It translates to CASSSLRGINQPQHF.

The chain uses TRBV10-3 and TRBJ1-1, with 10 bases that match TRBD1. V trimming: 10 bases; J trimming: 1 base; junction bases outside the gene matches: 9. Per the germline V gene, CDR1 is ENHRY and CDR2 is SYGVKD. This CDR3 is 15 amino acids long. CDR3 sequence (DNA): TGTGCCACCCTGGGACAGGGGCGTGAGAACACTGAAGCTTTCTTT. As protein: CATLGQGRENTEAFF.

This clone was counted between two and nine times. The chain carries TRBV18 and TRBJ2-7; tentatively, D is TRBD2 (5 bases). Trimming shortened V by 3 bases and J by 2 bases, and 11 bases separated the two germline ends. Germline loops: CDR1 KGHSH, CDR2 LQKENI. The CDR3 runs to 14 residues. Here the CDR3 reads CASSPDSATYEQYF. The DNA for the CDR3 is TGTGCCAGCTCACCGGACTCCGCCACCTACGAGCAGTACTTC.

The chain employs TRBV6-5 and TRBJ1-5; D is uncertain. The CDR3 runs 13 residues. V shed 6 bases and J shed 4 bases, with 10 bases lying between them. The V gene's germline CDR1 is MNHEY and CDR2 SVGAGI. Written as DNA, the CDR3 is TGTGCCAGCAGACTAGACGGGAATCAGCCCCAGCATTTT. This gives the protein CASRLDGNQPQHF.

The chain is built from TRBV19 and TRBJ1-4, with no clear D. There are 14 residues in the CDR3. The V gene's germline CDR1 is LNHDA and CDR2 SQIVND (reference sequence). Trimming pared 3 bases from V and 8 bases from J, leaving 13 bases between. CDR3 loop: CASSIAWRGEKLFF. CDR3 bases: TGTGCCAGTAGTATTGCCTGGCGAGGGGAAAAACTGTTTTTT.

This chain links TRBV7-9 with TRBJ1-1, with D possibly matching TRBD1 (6 bases). Germline V gene data show CDR1 as SEHNR and CDR2 as FQNEAQ (reference sequence). With 8 bases removed from V and 4 bases from J, the gap between germline ends came to 17 bases. There are 14 residues in the CDR3. As DNA, the CDR3 is TGTGCCAGCGAACAGGGAATGGAGAGCACTGAAGCTTTCTTT. Its translation: CASEQGMESTEAFF. Filled out from reference TRBV7-9 and TRBJ1-1, the complete variable domain reads DTGVSQNPRHKITKRGQNVTFRCDPISEHNRLYWYRQTLGQGPEFLTYFQNEAQLEKSRLLSDRFSAERPKGSFSTLEIQRTEQGDSAMYLCASEQGMESTEAFFGQGTRLTVV.

This chain connects TRBV5-1 to TRBJ1-6, with TRBD1 as a possible D gene (5 bases). Germline loops: CDR1 SGHRS, CDR2 YFSETQ. Trimming took 4 bases from V and 6 from J, leaving 14 bases between them. The CDR3 has 15 amino acids. The CDR3: CASSNTGRGNSPLHF. CDR3 in DNA: TGCGCCAGCAGCAACACGGGACGCGGTAATTCACCCCTCCACTTT.

This chain uses TRBV5-1 with TRBJ2-7; D possibly corresponds to TRBD2 (7 bases). Trimming took 8 bases from V and 3 from J, leaving 12 bases between them. This CDR3 is 12 amino acids long. Germline loops: CDR1 SGHRS, CDR2 YFSETQ. The chain's CDR3 is CASAGASYEQYF. CDR3 DNA sequence: TGCGCCAGTGCGGGGGCCAGCTACGAGCAGTACTTC.

The chain uses TRBV4-3 and TRBJ1-2; a weak D match, TRBD1 (5 bases). This CDR3 spans 17 amino acids. Germline-derived CDR1 and CDR2 are LGHNA and YSLEER. Trimming pared 3 bases from V and 4 bases from J, leaving 21 bases between. The CDR3 is CASSHIDRGLDIYGYTF. The DNA for the CDR3 is TGCGCCAGCAGCCACATTGACAGAGGTCTAGATATCTATGGCTACACCTTC.

Only a few counts were recorded for this clone. This sequence joins TRBV6-6 and TRBJ2-2; D remains unclear. From germline, CDR1 is MNHNY and CDR2 SVGAGI (reference sequence). V lost 0 bases and J lost 5, with 4 bases in between. There are 13 residues in the CDR3. The DNA of the CDR3 is TGTGCCAGCAGTTACTCAGAAACCGGGGAGCTGTTTTTT. Its protein product is CASSYSETGELFF.

This clone was found many times. The chain recombines TRBV5-1 with TRBJ2-7, with D possibly being TRBD2 (6 bases). Looked up from germline, CDR1 is SGHRS and CDR2 is YFSETQ. Trimming took 4 bases from V and 0 from J, leaving 17 bases between them. The length of the CDR3 is 16 residues. CDR3 in amino acids: CASSVRVGGLSYEQYF. In DNA form, the CDR3 reads TGCGCCAGCAGCGTAAGGGTAGGAGGGCTCTCCTACGAGCAGTACTTC.

The gene calls are TRBV5-3 and TRBJ1-2; possibly TRBD1 for D (6 bases). TRBV5-3 is identified as an open reading frame with a role that is uncertain. The CDR3 sequence is 17 residues long. The germline V and J ends were trimmed by 4 bases and 1 base, with 20 bases remaining between them. The CDR3 sequence is CARSVRTARRVNYGYTF. DNA for the CDR3: TGTGCCAGAAGCGTCCGGACAGCGCGGAGGGTTAACTATGGCTACACCTTC.

J is TRBJ1-6 and V is TRBV5-8; 7 positions agree with TRBD1. The V segment lost 2 bases and the J segment 8 bases; nucleotides outside the gene matches: 10. Germline lookup yields CDR1 SGHTS and CDR2 YDEGEE. The CDR3 is 16 amino acids. For the CDR3, the DNA is TGTGCCAGCAGCTTCTTTTCGGGCAGGGGGGATTCACCCCTCCACTTT. Translating it yields CASSFFSGRGDSPLHF.

This chain joins TRBV7-9 and TRBJ1-5, with no clear D. The germline V and J ends were trimmed by 2 bases and 7 bases, with 12 bases remaining between them. Per germline, CDR1 SEHNR and CDR2 FQNEAQ (reference sequence). This CDR3 region has 14 residues. The CDR3 DNA reads as TGTGCCAGCAGCTTATCGGGAAGTGGGCAGCCCCAGCATTTT. Protein product: CASSLSGSGQPQHF.

The rearrangement uses TRBV6-5 and TRBJ1-1; a weak D match, TRBD1 (5 bases). The V gene lost 6 bases and the J gene lost 11 bases, with 16 bases spanning the gap. CDR1 is MNHEY and CDR2 is SVGAGI in the germline V gene. CDR3 length: 12 amino acids. The CDR3 DNA reads TGTGCCAGCAGCCCCGAGGTCAGGGTGGCTTTCTTT. Amino acids: CASSPEVRVAFF.

The chain is built from TRBV7-3 and TRBJ2-1; 9 nucleotides match TRBD2. V trimming: 0 bases; J trimming: 2 bases; junction bases outside the gene matches: 5. This CDR3 has 17 amino acids. Germline values: CDR1 SGHTA, CDR2 FQGTGA. CDR3 DNA: TGTGCCAGCAGCTTAACGGGGCTAGCGGGACCCTACAATGAGCAGTTCTTC. It translates to CASSLTGLAGPYNEQFF.